These 25 T cell receptor beta chains were sequenced from one sample in a study of shared clonotypes between healthy human individuals. The assay was immunoSEQ multiplex PCR, and TCRdb's table has in-frame clones only and misses some. Among about a million clones listed, more than 75% were seen once. The sample consisted of memory CD4+ T cells sorted from blood. Subset denoted: CD45RA-negative fraction. The receptors derive from a man aged 18-30 years in good health.

This clone was seen repeatedly, ten times or more. The chain couples TRBV4-3 to TRBJ1-4, with 10 bases aligning to TRBD1. The CDR3 loop spans 15 amino acids. CDR1 is LGHNA, CDR2 YSLEER, per germline. V trimming: 2 bases; J trimming: 5 bases; junction bases outside the gene matches: 2. CDR3 loop: CASSQRTGGNEKLFF. The CDR3 coding sequence is TGCGCCAGCAGCCAAAGGACAGGGGGGAATGAAAAACTGTTTTTT.

V is TRBV9 and J is TRBJ1-3, with D tentatively TRBD1 (5 bases). CDR3 length equals 16 residues. Per germline, CDR1 SGDLS and CDR2 YYNGEE. Trimming removed 0 bases from V and 2 bases from J, with 12 bases in between. CDR3 residues: CASSVGPIGAGNTIYF. CDR3 nucleotides: TGTGCCAGCAGCGTAGGCCCCATAGGGGCTGGAAACACCATATATTTT.

The V gene is TRBV11-2, the J gene TRBJ2-5; TRBD2 aligns across 9 bases. The V segment lost 1 base and the J segment 4 bases; nucleotides outside the gene matches: 4. Per germline, CDR1 SGHAT and CDR2 FQNNGV. CDR3 length: 15 residues. The CDR3 spells CASSLGTSVRETQYF. CDR3 DNA sequence: TGTGCCAGCAGCTTAGGGACTAGCGTCAGAGAGACCCAGTACTTC.

The V call is TRBV4-3, the J call TRBJ2-7; D remains ambiguous. V shed 4 bases and J shed 3 bases, with 13 bases lying between them. Germline V gene data show CDR1 as LGHNA and CDR2 as YSLEER. The CDR3 runs to 14 residues. CDR3 nucleotide sequence: TGCGCCAGCAGCCTTCGTTTGGGCCGCTACGAGCAGTACTTC. This gives the protein CASSLRLGRYEQYF.

The V gene is TRBV7-2, the J gene TRBJ2-5, with 7 bases matching TRBD1. The CDR3 has 15 amino acids. J was trimmed by 7 bases and V by 5 bases; bases with no gene match: 13. Looked up from germline, CDR1 is SGHTA and CDR2 is FQGNSA. Here the CDR3 reads CASSPARTGLRTQYF. In DNA form, the CDR3 reads TGTGCCAGCAGCCCCGCGAGGACAGGCCTGAGGACCCAGTACTTC.

V usage is TRBV10-3 and J usage is TRBJ1-2; TRBD1 matches 8 bases. Germline V gene sequence: CDR1 ENHRY, CDR2 SYGVKD. Losses at the gene ends were 3 bases for V and 3 bases for J; bases not matched to a gene: 6. The CDR3 sequence is 15 residues long. The CDR3 sequence: CAISDTGGMDYGYTF. The CDR3 DNA reads TGTGCCATCAGTGATACAGGGGGAATGGACTATGGCTACACCTTC.

V is TRBV19 and J is TRBJ2-1; 8 bases agree with TRBD1. Germline V gene sequence: CDR1 LNHDA, CDR2 SQIVND (reference sequence). Trimming at V came to 5 bases and at J to 0 bases, leaving 6 bases not matched to a gene. The CDR3 has 16 amino acids. CDR3 sequence reads: CASSPWTGSSYNEQFF. CDR3 in DNA: TGTGCCAGTAGTCCTTGGACAGGGAGCTCCTACAATGAGCAGTTCTTC.

V and J are TRBV5-1 and TRBJ1-2, with unresolved D. Per the germline V gene, CDR1 is SGHRS and CDR2 is YFSETQ. V lost 3 bases, J lost 8 bases, and 14 bases lay in between. The CDR3 runs 13 residues. CDR3 nucleotide sequence: TGCGCCAGCAGCTGGGAGTCTCTGGGGGGCTACACCTTC. The encoded protein is CASSWESLGGYTF.

The V gene is TRBV6-1, the J gene TRBJ2-5; TRBD1 agrees at 7 bases. Germline loops: CDR1 MNHNS, CDR2 SASEGT. The junction had 5 bases not matched to a gene; V was cut back by 5 bases and J by 5 bases. CDR3 length equals 13 residues. The CDR3 DNA sequence: TGTGCCAGCAGTACAAACAGGGGCGAGACCCAGTACTTC. This gives the protein CASSTNRGETQYF.

The chain has TRBV6-1 and TRBJ2-2, with TRBD1 matching over 10 bases. V dropped 4 bases and J dropped 6; count of bases not matched to a gene: 11. The CDR3 covers 17 residues. CDR1 is MNHNS and CDR2 is SASEGT in the germline V gene. For the CDR3, the DNA is TGTGCCAGCAGTGTTTTTCCGGGACAGGGGTTTTCCGGGGAGCTGTTTTTT. Its translation is CASSVFPGQGFSGELFF.

This chain uses TRBV25-1 with TRBJ1-6; D not resolved. There are 11 residues in the CDR3. Germline V lookup: CDR1 MGHDK, CDR2 SYGVNS. V lost 6 bases to trimming and J lost 7 bases, with 4 bases between them. The CDR3 DNA follows: TGTGCCAGCAGAAGAAATTCACCCCTCCACTTT. Translating gives CASRRNSPLHF.

This chain connects TRBV7-9 to TRBJ1-3; 9 nucleotides align to TRBD1. After removal of 5 bases from V and 1 base from J, the junction contained 6 bases not matched to a gene. This CDR3 region has 16 residues. Germline V gives CDR1 SEHNR, CDR2 FQNEAQ (reference sequence). This chain's CDR3 is CASSDRGQGSGNTIYF. Here the CDR3 DNA reads TGTGCCAGCAGCGATCGGGGACAGGGTTCTGGAAACACCATATATTTT.

The chain is built from TRBV9 and TRBJ2-3; 7 bases match TRBD2. V trimming: 0 bases; J trimming: 4 bases; junction bases outside the gene matches: 5. There are 15 residues in the CDR3. Germline V CDR1 and CDR2: SGDLS, YYNGEE. CDR3 protein: CASSVGPSGADTQYF. CDR3 DNA: TGTGCCAGCAGCGTAGGTCCTAGCGGCGCAGATACGCAGTATTTT.

V and J are TRBV4-3 and TRBJ2-2; 7 bases fit TRBD2. Looked up from germline, CDR1 is LGHNA and CDR2 is YSLEER. V gave up 3 bases and J gave up 7 bases; unmatched junction bases: 2. The CDR3 extends over 13 amino acids. The CDR3 coding sequence is TGCGCCAGCAGCCAGGGGGAGGGCGGGGAGCTGTTTTTT. Translation gives CASSQGEGGELFF.

The CDR3 region is CASEGVSYNEQFF. The CDR3 bases are TGTGCCAGTGAGGGGGTCTCCTACAATGAGCAGTTCTTC. This rearrangement joins TRBV19 to TRBJ2-1; a possible D gene is TRBD1 (6 bases). Per germline, CDR1 LNHDA and CDR2 SQIVND (reference sequence). V was pared by 8 bases and J by 0 bases, with 8 bases between. This CDR3 has 13 residues.

The rearrangement links TRBV9 to TRBJ2-7, with D possibly TRBD1 on 5 matching bases. The CDR3 extends over 14 amino acids. Germline V lookup: CDR1 SGDLS, CDR2 YYNGEE. V was cut by 4 bases and J by 1 base, with 12 bases left in between. The DNA of the CDR3 is TGTGCCAGCAGCCAGACAGCTACTTCCTACGAGCAGTACTTC. It codes for CASSQTATSYEQYF.

The rearrangement joins TRBV11-2 to TRBJ2-3; 9 nucleotides match TRBD1. Germline V gives CDR1 SGHAT, CDR2 FQNNGV. V shed 1 base, J shed 2 bases, and the junction held 4 bases outside the gene matches. There are 16 residues in the CDR3. The CDR3 nucleotides read TGTGCCAGCAGCTTAGCGGGACAGGGAGCCACAGATACGCAGTATTTT. Translation gives CASSLAGQGATDTQYF.

The chain joins TRBV5-6 to TRBJ1-2, with D unresolved. The CDR3 length is 14 residues. Per the germline V gene, CDR1 is SGHDT and CDR2 is YYEEEE. V lost 4 bases and J 0 bases, leaving 10 bases between the germline ends. CDR3 nucleotide sequence: TGTGCCAGCAGCGACCCCGGGACTAACTATGGCTACACCTTC. Translating it yields CASSDPGTNYGYTF.

This chain connects TRBV10-1 to TRBJ2-1, with 7 bases matching TRBD2. J was trimmed by 9 bases and V by 2 bases; bases with no gene match: 10. Germline CDR1 and CDR2: WNHNN and SYGVQD (reference sequence). This CDR3 has 15 amino acids. CDR3 loop: CASSESGARSGEQFF. In nucleotides, the CDR3 is TGCGCCAGCAGTGAGAGCGGGGCTAGGAGCGGTGAGCAGTTCTTC.

The chain has TRBV18 and TRBJ2-1; D possibly corresponds to TRBD2 (5 bases). The CDR3 consists of 14 residues. V gave up 3 bases and J gave up 9 bases, with 15 bases separating them. Germline V gene data show CDR1 as KGHSH and CDR2 as LQKENI. Here the CDR3 DNA reads TGTGCCAGCTCACCTCTAGAACCCGCGGGTGAGCAGTTCTTC. As protein: CASSPLEPAGEQFF.

This chain connects TRBV23-1 to TRBJ2-4; TRBD2 might be the D (6 bases). TRBV23-1 is classed as an ORF, of uncertain function. V lost 7 bases and J lost 0, with 22 bases in between. The CDR3 is 18 residues long. Written as DNA, the CDR3 is TGCGCCAGCACTCTCCGGGCCCCGGGGGATATAGCCAAAAACATTCAGTACTTC. Translated: CASTLRAPGDIAKNIQYF.

The chain uses TRBV6-5 and TRBJ1-1, with D perhaps matching TRBD1 (5 bases). Germline V CDR1 and CDR2: MNHEY, SVGAGI. V was shortened by 2 bases and J by 2 bases, with 9 bases between the two germline ends. The CDR3 covers 14 residues. The CDR3 protein is CASSYPTANTEAFF. The CDR3 DNA sequence: TGTGCCAGCAGTTACCCGACAGCAAACACTGAAGCTTTCTTT.

V is TRBV10-3 and J is TRBJ1-1; 7 nucleotides agree with TRBD1. Germline trimming cut 5 bases from V and 6 bases from J; bases unmatched to any gene: 9. The CDR3 spans 14 residues. The germline V gene encodes CDR1 ENHRY and CDR2 SYGVKD. CDR3 loop: CAISPQGGTSEAFF. The DNA for the CDR3 is TGTGCCATCAGTCCCCAGGGGGGTACATCTGAAGCTTTCTTT.

The V and J genes are TRBV9 and TRBJ2-7; 8 bases match TRBD1. Germline V gene lookup returns CDR1 SGDLS and CDR2 YYNGEE. Trimming removed 4 bases from V and 7 bases from J; junction bases left unmatched: 7. This CDR3 is 13 amino acids long. CDR3: CASSTTGVGEQYF. The DNA of the CDR3 is TGTGCCAGCAGCACGACAGGGGTGGGGGAGCAGTACTTC.

The V and J genes are TRBV6-4 and TRBJ2-3; TRBD1 matches at 7 bases. The germline V gene has CDR1 MRHNA and CDR2 SNTAGT. The V gene end was trimmed by 4 bases and the J gene end by 2 bases; junction bases not matched to a gene: 6. CDR3 size: 15 residues. CDR3 residues: CASSAKGADTDTQYF. The CDR3 DNA is TGTGCCAGCAGTGCGAAGGGGGCAGACACAGATACGCAGTATTTT.